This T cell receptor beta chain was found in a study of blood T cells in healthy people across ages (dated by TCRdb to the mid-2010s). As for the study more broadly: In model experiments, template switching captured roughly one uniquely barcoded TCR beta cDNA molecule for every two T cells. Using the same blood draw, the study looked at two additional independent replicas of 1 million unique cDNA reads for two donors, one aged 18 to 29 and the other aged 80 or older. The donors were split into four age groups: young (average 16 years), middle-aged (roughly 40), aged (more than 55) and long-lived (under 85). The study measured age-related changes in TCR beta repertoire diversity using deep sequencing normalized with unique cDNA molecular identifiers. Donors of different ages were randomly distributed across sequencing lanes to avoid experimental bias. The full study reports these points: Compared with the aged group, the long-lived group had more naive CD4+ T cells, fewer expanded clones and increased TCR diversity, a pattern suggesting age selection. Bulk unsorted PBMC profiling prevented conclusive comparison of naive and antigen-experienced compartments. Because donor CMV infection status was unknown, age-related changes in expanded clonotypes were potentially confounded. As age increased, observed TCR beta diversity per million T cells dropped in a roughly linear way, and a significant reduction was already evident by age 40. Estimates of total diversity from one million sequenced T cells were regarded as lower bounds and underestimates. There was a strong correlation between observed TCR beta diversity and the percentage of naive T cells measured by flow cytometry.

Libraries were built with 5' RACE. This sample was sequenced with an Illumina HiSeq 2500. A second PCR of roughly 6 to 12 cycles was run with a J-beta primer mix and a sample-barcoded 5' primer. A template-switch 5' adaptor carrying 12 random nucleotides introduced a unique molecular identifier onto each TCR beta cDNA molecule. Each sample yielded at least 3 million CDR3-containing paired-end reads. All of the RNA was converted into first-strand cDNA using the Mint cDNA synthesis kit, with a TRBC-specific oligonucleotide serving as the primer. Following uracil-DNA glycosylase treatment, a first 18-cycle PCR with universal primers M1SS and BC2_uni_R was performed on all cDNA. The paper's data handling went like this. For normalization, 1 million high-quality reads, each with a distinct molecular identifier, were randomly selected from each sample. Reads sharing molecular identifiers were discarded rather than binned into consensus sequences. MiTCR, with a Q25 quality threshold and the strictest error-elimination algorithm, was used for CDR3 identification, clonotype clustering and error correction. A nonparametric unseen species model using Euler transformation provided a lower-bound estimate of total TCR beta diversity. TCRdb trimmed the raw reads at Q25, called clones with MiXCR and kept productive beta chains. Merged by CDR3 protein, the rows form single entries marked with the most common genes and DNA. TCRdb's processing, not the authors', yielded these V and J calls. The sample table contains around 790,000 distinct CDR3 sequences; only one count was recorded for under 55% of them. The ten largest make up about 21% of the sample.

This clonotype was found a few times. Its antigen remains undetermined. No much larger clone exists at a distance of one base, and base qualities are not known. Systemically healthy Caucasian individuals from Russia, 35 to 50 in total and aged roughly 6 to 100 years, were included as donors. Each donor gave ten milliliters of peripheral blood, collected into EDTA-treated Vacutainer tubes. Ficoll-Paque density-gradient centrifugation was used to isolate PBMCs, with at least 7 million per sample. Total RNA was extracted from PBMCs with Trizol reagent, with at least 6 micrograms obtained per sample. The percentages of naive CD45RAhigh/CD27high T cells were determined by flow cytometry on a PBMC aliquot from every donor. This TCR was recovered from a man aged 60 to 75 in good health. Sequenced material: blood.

The CDR3 sequence is CASTLQKTPLHF. The bases read TGTGCCAGCACCCTACAGAAAACACCCCTCCACTTT. The chain uses TRBV6-1 and TRBJ1-6; the D gene assignment is ambiguous. Per the germline V gene, MNHNS is the CDR1 and SASEGT is the CDR2. From the cysteine up to the phenylalanine, the CDR3 has a length of 12 residues. The kept DNA is CDR3 alone, 36 bases in frame from the first base. The V end loses 7 bases and the J end loses 11 bases, and a stretch of 12 bases separates them.